These 8 T cell receptor beta chains came from one sample sequenced in a study of OX40 agonist ivuxolimab in advanced cancers. Sequencing used immunoSEQ multiplex PCR; TCRdb keeps in-frame clones, though not all of them. The top ten clones hold roughly 6.9% of a sample with some 74,000 clones, 91% of them seen once. The input for sequencing was CD4+ or CD8+ T cells sorted from blood, taken in a trial of the OX40 agonist ivuxolimab. These receptors came from an adult with an advanced solid tumor such as melanoma, head and neck, liver or kidney cancer.

The chain uses TRBV4-1 and TRBJ2-1; perhaps TRBD1 as D (5 bases). From germline, CDR1 is MGHRA and CDR2 YSYEKL. The CDR3 is made up of 15 amino acids. Between the trimmed V and J ends, which lost 4 bases and 2 bases, there was a span of 12 bases. CDR3 sequence (DNA): TGCGCCAGCAGCCTCCCTTGGGGCACCTACAATGAGCAGTTCTTC. This gives the protein CASSLPWGTYNEQFF.

The CDR3 sequence is CASSPWQEQDTQYF. CDR3 sequence (DNA): TGCGCCAGCAGCCCCTGGCAGGAGCAGGATACGCAGTATTTT. The chain combines TRBV5-1 with TRBJ2-3, with D unresolved. Germline V gene data show CDR1 as SGHRS and CDR2 as YFSETQ. Trimming pared 4 bases from V and 6 bases from J, leaving 15 bases between. The CDR3 sequence is 14 residues long.

This chain joins TRBV5-1 and TRBJ1-3; D perhaps matches TRBD1 (5 bases). Germline-derived CDR1 and CDR2 are SGHRS and YFSETQ. The CDR3 loop spans 14 amino acids. V lost 4 bases, J lost 4 bases, and 12 bases lay in between. The CDR3 bases are TGCGCCAGCAGCCCCCAGGGAGGCGGAAACACCATATATTTT. Translation gives CASSPQGGGNTIYF.

This clone was seen only once. V gene TRBV10-3 combines with J gene TRBJ2-1, with unresolved D. From germline, CDR1 is ENHRY and CDR2 SYGVKD. The CDR3 runs to 17 residues. With 3 bases removed from V and 0 bases from J, the gap between germline ends came to 15 bases. For the CDR3, the DNA is TGTGCCATCAGTGAAAGTGTAGTAGTTTCCTCCTACAATGAGCAGTTCTTC. Translation gives CAISESVVVSSYNEQFF.

The genes are TRBV6-6 and TRBJ1-5, with 9 bases that match TRBD1. The length of the CDR3 is 16 residues. V trimming: 6 bases; J trimming: 1 base; junction bases outside the gene matches: 7. Germline V CDR1 and CDR2: MNHNY, SVGAGI (reference sequence). CDR3 residues: CASSSPGTGSNQPQHF. DNA for the CDR3: TGTGCCAGCAGCAGTCCCGGGACAGGGAGCAATCAGCCCCAGCATTTT.

This sequence joins TRBV28 and TRBJ2-3, with 11 bases that match TRBD1. The V segment lost 2 bases and the J segment 4 bases; nucleotides outside the gene matches: 5. Germline lookup yields CDR1 MDHEN and CDR2 SYDVKM. The CDR3 has 16 amino acids. This CDR3 reads CASSLTSGQGADTQYF. CDR3 in DNA: TGTGCCAGCAGTTTAACCTCGGGACAGGGGGCAGATACGCAGTATTTT.

This clone was seen only once. The chain couples TRBV20-1 to TRBJ2-5, with D hard to call. The assigned J gene may be wrong: the sequence end matches TRBJ2-7 better. This CDR3 is 11 amino acids long. Germline CDR1 and CDR2: DFQATT and SNEGSKA (reference sequence). Here the CDR3 reads CSARAGYEQYF. CDR3 nucleotide sequence: TGCAGTGCACGTGCTGGGTACGAGCAGTACTTC.

The chain links TRBV29-1 to TRBJ2-7, with 10 bases lining up with TRBD2. CDR1 is SQVTM, CDR2 ANQGSEA, per germline. J lost 2 bases, V lost 5 bases, and 3 bases had no gene match. This CDR3 is 13 amino acids long. This CDR3 reads CSVSGRGAYEQYF. The DNA of the CDR3 is TGCAGCGTTAGCGGGAGGGGGGCCTACGAGCAGTACTTC.